This T cell receptor (beta chain) was observed in a study of identifying expanded T cells in peripheral blood. Study conclusions and caveats: Differentially abundant clones: about 1.3 between replicates, roughly 16 at about 13 days, around 20 at four.

With regard to this clone: Its antigen is not identified.

No infections or other immune events were documented during collection. Generated by immunoSEQ multiplex PCR, the TCRdb table keeps only in-frame clones and is missing some. The sample contains 85,000 to 90,000 clones, around 88% of which appear only once. Germline CDR1 reads LGHNA; CDR2 reads YSLEER. The V end was cut by 4 bases, the J end by 3 bases, with 1 base between. The CDR3 sequence is 11 residues long. The specimen sequenced was blood. This TCR was recovered from a person aged 18 to 75 in good health. The chain couples TRBV4-3 to TRBJ1-3; the D is unclear. CDR3 bases: TGCGCCAGCAGCCTTGGAAACACCATATATTTT. Translating gives CASSLGNTIYF.